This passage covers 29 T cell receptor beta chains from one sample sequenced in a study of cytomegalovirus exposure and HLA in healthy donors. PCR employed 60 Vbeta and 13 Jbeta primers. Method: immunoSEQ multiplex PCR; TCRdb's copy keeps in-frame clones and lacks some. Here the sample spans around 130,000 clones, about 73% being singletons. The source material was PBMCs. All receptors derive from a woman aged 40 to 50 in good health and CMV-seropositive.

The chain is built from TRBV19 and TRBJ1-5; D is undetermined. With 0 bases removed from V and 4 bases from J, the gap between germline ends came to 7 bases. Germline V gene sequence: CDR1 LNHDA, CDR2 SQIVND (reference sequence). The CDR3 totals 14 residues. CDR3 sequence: CASSIEATNQPQHF. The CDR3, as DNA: TGTGCCAGTAGTATAGAGGCGACTAATCAGCCCCAGCATTTT. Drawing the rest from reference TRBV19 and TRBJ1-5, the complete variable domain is DGGITQSPKYLFRKEGQNVTLSCEQNLNHDAMYWYRQDPGQGLRLIYYSQIVNDFQKGDIAEGYSVSREKKESFPLTVTSAQKNPTAFYLCASSIEATNQPQHFGDGTRLSIL.

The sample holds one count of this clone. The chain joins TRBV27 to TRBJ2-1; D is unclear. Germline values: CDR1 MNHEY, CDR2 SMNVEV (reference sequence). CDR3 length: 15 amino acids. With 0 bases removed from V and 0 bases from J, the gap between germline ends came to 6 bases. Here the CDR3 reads CASSLSASSYNEQFF. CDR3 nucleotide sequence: TGTGCCAGCAGTTTATCGGCAAGCTCCTACAATGAGCAGTTCTTC.

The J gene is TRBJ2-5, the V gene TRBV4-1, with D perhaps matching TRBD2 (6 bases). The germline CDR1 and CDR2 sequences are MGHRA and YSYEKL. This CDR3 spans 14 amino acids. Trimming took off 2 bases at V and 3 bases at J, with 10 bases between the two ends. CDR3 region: CASSQLWGEETQYF. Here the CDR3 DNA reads TGCGCCAGCAGCCAATTATGGGGGGAAGAGACCCAGTACTTC.

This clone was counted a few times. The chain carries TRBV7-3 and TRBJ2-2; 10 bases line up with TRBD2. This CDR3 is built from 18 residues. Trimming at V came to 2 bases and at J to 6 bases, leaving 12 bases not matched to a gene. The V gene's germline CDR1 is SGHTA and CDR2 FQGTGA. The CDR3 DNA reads TGTGCCAGCAGCTTACTAGTTCAGCAGCGGGGGGGCCCCGGGGAGCTGTTTTTT. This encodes CASSLLVQQRGGPGELFF.

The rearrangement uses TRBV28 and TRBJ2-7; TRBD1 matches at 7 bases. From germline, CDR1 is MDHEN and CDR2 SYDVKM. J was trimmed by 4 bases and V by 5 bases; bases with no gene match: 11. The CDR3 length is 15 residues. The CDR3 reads CASSEQGKKRYEQYF. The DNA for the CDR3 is TGTGCCAGCAGTGAACAGGGGAAGAAGCGTTACGAGCAGTACTTC.

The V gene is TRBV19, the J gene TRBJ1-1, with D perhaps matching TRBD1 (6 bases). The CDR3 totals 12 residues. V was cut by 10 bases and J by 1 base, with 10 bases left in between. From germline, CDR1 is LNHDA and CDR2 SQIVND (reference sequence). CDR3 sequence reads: CATKTGNTEAFF. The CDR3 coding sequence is TGTGCCACCAAGACAGGGAACACTGAAGCTTTCTTT.

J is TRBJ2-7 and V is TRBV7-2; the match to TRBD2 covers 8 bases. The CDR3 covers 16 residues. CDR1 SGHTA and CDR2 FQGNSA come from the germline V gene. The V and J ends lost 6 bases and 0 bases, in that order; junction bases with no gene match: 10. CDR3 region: CASRRSPSGPSYEQYF. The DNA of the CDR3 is TGTGCCAGCAGACGAAGTCCTAGCGGGCCCTCCTACGAGCAGTACTTC.

This CDR3 reads CASSQDRRGQGLGEQYF. The CDR3 DNA reads TGTGCCAGCAGCCAAGATCGGCGGGGACAGGGTCTGGGCGAGCAGTACTTC. V gene TRBV4-2 combines with J gene TRBJ2-7; TRBD1 aligns across 9 bases. The V gene end was trimmed by 0 bases and the J gene end by 6 bases; junction bases not matched to a gene: 12. The CDR3 consists of 17 residues. Germline V gives CDR1 LGHNA, CDR2 YNFKEQ.

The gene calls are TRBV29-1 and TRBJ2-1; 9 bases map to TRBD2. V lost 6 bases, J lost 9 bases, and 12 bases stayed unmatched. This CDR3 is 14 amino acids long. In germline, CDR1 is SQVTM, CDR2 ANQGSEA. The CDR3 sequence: CSVGARGGGVEQFF. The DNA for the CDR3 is TGCAGCGTGGGCGCGCGGGGGGGCGGAGTTGAGCAGTTCTTC.

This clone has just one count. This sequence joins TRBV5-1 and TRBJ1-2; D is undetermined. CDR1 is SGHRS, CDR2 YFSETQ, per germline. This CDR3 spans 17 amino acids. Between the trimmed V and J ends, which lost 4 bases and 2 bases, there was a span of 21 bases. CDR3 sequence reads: CASSLPGSGRINYGYTF. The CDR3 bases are TGCGCCAGCAGCCTCCCGGGTAGCGGACGGATAAACTATGGCTACACCTTC.

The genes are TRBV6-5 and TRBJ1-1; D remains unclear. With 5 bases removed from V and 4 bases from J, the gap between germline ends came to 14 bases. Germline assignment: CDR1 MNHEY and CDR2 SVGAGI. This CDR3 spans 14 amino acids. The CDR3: CASSLRAGATEAFF. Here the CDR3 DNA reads TGTGCCAGCAGTCTAAGGGCGGGTGCCACTGAAGCTTTCTTT.

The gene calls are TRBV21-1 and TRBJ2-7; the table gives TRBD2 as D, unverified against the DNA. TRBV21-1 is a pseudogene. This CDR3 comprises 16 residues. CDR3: CASSRIAGEVSYEQYF. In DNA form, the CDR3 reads TGTGCCAGCAGCAGGATAGCGGGAGAAGTCTCCTACGAGCAGTACTTC.

CDR3 coding DNA: TGCAGCGTTGAACTAGGAGAGGGCTACGAGCAGTACTTC. Amino acids: CSVELGEGYEQYF. The chain combines TRBV29-1 with TRBJ2-7; the D gene is possibly TRBD2 (5 bases). Looked up from germline, CDR1 is SQVTM and CDR2 is ANQGSEA. The V and J ends lost 2 bases and 3 bases respectively, with 11 bases between them. This CDR3 has 13 amino acids.

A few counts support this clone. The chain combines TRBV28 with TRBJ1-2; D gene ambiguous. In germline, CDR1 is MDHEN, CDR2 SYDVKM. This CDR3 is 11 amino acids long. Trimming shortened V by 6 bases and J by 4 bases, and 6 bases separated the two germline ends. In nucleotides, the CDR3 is TGTGCCAGCAGGGCCCCCTATGGCTACACCTTC. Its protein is CASRAPYGYTF.

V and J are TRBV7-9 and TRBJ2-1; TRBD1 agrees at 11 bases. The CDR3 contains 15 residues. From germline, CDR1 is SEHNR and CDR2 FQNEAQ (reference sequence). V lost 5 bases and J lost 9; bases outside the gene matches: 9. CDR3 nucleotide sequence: TGTGCCAGCAGCCTCGGACAGGGGGCTCAAAGTGAGCAGTTCTTC. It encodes CASSLGQGAQSEQFF. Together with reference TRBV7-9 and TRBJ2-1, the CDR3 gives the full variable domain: DTGVSQNPRHKITKRGQNVTFRCDPISEHNRLYWYRQTLGQGPEFLTYFQNEAQLEKSRLLSDRFSAERPKGSFSTLEIQRTEQGDSAMYLCASSLGQGAQSEQFFGPGTRLTVL.

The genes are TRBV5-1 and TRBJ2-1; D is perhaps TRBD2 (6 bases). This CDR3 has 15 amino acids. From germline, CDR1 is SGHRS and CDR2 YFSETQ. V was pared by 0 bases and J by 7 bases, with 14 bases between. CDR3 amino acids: CASSLVLAAGNEQFF. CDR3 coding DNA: TGCGCCAGCAGCTTGGTTTTAGCGGCGGGGAATGAGCAGTTCTTC.

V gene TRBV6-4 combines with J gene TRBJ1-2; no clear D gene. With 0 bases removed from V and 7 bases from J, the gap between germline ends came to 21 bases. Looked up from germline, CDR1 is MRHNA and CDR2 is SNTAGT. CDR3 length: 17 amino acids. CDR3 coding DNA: TGTGCCAGCAGTGACTCGACGCAGGCCTCGAGGGCCTCTGGCTACACCTTC. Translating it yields CASSDSTQASRASGYTF.

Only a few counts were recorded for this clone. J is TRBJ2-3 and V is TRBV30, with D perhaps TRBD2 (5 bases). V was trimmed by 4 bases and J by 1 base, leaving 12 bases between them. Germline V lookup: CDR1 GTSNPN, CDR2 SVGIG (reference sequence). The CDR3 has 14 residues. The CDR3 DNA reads TGTGCCTGGAAACCGGGGATGGGCACAGATACGCAGTATTTT. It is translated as CAWKPGMGTDTQYF.

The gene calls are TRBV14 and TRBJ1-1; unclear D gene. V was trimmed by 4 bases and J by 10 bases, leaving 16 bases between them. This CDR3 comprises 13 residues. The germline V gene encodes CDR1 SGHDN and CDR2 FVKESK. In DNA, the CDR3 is TGTGCCAGCAGCCTCCGGGGTATCAGCGGAGCTTTCTTT. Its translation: CASSLRGISGAFF.

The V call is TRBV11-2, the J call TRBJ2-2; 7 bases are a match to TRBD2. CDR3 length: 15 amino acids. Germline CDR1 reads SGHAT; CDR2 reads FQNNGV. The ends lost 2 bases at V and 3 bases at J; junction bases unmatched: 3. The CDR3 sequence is CASSLSGIYTGELFF. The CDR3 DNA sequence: TGTGCCAGCAGCTTAAGCGGGATTTACACCGGGGAGCTGTTTTTT.

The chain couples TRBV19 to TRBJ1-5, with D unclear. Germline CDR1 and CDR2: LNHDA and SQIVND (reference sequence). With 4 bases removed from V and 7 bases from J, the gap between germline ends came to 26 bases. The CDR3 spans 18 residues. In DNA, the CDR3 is TGTGCCAGTAGTACCCTCTTGGTAGGCCCTGAGGAGGGACAGCCCCAGCATTTT. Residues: CASSTLLVGPEEGQPQHF. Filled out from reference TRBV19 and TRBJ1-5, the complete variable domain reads DGGITQSPKYLFRKEGQNVTLSCEQNLNHDAMYWYRQDPGQGLRLIYYSQIVNDFQKGDIAEGYSVSREKKESFPLTVTSAQKNPTAFYLCASSTLLVGPEEGQPQHFGDGTRLSIL.

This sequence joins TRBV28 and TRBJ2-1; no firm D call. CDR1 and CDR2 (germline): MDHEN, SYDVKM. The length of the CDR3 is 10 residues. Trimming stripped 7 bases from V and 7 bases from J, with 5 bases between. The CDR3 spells CASTGNEQFF. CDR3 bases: TGTGCCAGCACCGGGAATGAGCAGTTCTTC.

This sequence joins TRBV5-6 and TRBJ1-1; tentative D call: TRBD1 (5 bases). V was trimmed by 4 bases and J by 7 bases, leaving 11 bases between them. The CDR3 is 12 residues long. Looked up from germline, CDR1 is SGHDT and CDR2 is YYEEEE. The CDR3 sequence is CASSVGHLEAFF. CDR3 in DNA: TGTGCCAGCAGCGTTGGACATCTTGAAGCTTTCTTT.

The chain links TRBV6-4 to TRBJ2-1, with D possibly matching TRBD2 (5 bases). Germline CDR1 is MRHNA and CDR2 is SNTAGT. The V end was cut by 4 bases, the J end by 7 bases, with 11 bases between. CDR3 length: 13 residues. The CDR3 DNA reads TGTGCCAGCAGTGTGGACGGGGTTAATGAGCAGTTCTTC. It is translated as CASSVDGVNEQFF.

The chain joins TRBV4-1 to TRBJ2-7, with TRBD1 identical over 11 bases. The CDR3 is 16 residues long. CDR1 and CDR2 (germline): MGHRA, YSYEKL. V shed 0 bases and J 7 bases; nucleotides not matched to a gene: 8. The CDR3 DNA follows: TGCGCCAGCAGCCAAGATCCCGGGACAGGGGGTTGGGAGCAGTACTTC. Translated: CASSQDPGTGGWEQYF.

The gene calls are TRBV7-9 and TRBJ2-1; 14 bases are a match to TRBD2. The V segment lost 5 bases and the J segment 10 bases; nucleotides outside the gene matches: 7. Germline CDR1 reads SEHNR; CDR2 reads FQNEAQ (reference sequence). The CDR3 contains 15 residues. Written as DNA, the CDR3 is TGTGCCAGCAGCCCGGGACTAGCGGGGGTTCACGAGCAGTTCTTC. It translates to CASSPGLAGVHEQFF.

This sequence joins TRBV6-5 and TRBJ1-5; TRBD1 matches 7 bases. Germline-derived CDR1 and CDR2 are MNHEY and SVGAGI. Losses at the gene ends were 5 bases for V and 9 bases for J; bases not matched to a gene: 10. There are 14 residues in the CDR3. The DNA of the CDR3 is TGTGCCAGCAGTGAGTACAGGGGTCTTTGGCCCCAGCATTTT. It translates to CASSEYRGLWPQHF.

The CDR3 DNA reads as TGTGCCAGCACTCGGGACAGGGGGGCCCTGAGTAGGGGCTACACCTTC. This translates into CASTRDRGALSRGYTF. V is TRBV2 and J is TRBJ1-2, with TRBD1 identical over 11 bases. CDR3 size: 16 residues. Unmatched junction bases numbered 15, after V lost 7 bases and J lost 8 bases. CDR1 is SNHLY, CDR2 FYNNEI, per germline.

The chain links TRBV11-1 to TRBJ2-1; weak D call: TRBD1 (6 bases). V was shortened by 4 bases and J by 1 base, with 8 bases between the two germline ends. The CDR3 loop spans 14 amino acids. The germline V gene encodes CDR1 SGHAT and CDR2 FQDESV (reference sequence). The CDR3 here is CASSSGQSYNEQFF. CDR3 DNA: TGTGCCAGCAGCTCTGGACAGTCCTACAATGAGCAGTTCTTC.